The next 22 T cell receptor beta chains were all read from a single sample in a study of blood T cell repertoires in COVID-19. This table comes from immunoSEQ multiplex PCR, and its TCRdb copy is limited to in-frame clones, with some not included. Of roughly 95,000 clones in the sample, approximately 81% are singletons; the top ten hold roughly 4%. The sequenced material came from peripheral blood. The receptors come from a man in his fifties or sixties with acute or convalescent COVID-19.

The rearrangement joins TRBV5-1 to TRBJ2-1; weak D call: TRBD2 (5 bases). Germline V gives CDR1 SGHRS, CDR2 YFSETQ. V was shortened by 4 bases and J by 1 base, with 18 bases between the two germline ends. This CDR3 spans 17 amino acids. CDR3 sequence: CASSPVYQRISYNEQFF. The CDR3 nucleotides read TGCGCCAGCAGCCCAGTATATCAGCGGATATCCTACAATGAGCAGTTCTTC. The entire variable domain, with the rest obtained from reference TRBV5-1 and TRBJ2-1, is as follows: KAGVTQTPRYLIKTRGQQVTLSCSPISGHRSVSWYQQTPGQGLQFLFEYFSETQRNKGNFPGRFSGRQFSNSRSEMNVSTLELGDSALYLCASSPVYQRISYNEQFFGPGTRLTVL.

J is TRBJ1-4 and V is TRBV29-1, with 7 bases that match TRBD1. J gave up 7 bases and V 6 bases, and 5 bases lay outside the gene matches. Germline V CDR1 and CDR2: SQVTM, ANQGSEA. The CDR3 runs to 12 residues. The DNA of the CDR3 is TGCAGCGTAAGACAGGGTACTGAAAAACTGTTTTTT. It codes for CSVRQGTEKLFF.

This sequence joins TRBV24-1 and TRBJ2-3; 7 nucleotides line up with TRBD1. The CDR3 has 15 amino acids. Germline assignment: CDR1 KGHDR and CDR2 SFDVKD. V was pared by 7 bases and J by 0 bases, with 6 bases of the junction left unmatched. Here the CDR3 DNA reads TGTGCCACCAGCTCCGGGACAGCTAGCACAGATACGCAGTATTTT. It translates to CATSSGTASTDTQYF.

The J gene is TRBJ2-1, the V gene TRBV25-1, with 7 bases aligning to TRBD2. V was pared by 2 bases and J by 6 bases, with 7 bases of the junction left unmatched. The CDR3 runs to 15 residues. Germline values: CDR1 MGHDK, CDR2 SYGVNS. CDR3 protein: CASSEIGLAANEQFF. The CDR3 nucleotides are TGTGCCAGCAGTGAAATAGGCCTAGCGGCCAATGAGCAGTTCTTC.

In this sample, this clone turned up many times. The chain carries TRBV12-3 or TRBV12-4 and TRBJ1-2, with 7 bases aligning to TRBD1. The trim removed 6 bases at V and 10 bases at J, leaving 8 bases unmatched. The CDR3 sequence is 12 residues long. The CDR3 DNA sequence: TGTGCCAGCAGCCCCGACAGGGTTTACTACACCTTC. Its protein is CASSPDRVYYTF.

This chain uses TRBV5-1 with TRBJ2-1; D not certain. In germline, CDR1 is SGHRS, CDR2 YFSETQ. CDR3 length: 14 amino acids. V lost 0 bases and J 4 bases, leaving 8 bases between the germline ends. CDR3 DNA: TGCGCCAGCAGCTTGGAGGCGGAGTACAATGAGCAGTTCTTC. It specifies CASSLEAEYNEQFF.

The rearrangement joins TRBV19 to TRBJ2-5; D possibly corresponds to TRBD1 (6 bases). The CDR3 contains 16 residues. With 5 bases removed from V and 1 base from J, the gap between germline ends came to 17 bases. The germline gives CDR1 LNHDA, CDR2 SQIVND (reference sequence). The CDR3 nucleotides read TGTGCCAGTAGTCTTCGGCAGGGGAATATCCAAGAGACCCAGTACTTC. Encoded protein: CASSLRQGNIQETQYF. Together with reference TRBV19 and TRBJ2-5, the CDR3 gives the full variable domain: DGGITQSPKYLFRKEGQNVTLSCEQNLNHDAMYWYRQDPGQGLRLIYYSQIVNDFQKGDIAEGYSVSREKKESFPLTVTSAQKNPTAFYLCASSLRQGNIQETQYFGPGTRLLVL.

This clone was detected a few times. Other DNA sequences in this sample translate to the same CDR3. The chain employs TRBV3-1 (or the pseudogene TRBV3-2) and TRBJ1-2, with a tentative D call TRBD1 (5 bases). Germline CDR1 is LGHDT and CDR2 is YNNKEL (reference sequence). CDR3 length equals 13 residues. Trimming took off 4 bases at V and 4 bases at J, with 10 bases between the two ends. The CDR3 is CASSLGTVYGYTF. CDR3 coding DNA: TGTGCCAGCAGCCTAGGGACTGTCTATGGCTACACCTTC.

The CDR3 spells CAWSVGTAHNEQFF. The DNA of the CDR3 is TGTGCCTGGAGTGTAGGGACAGCCCACAATGAGCAGTTCTTC. The rearrangement joins TRBV30 to TRBJ2-1; 7 nucleotides align to TRBD1. CDR1 GTSNPN and CDR2 SVGIG come from the germline V gene (reference sequence). The CDR3 is 14 amino acids. The trim removed 0 bases at V and 5 bases at J, leaving 4 bases unmatched. The full variable domain, in which reference TRBV30 and TRBJ2-1 provide the parts outside the CDR3, is SQTIHQWPATLVQPVGSPLSLECTVEGTSNPNLYWYRQAAGRGLQLLFYSVGIGQISSEVPQNLSASRPQDRQFILSSKKLLLSDSGFYLCAWSVGTAHNEQFFGPGTRLTVL.

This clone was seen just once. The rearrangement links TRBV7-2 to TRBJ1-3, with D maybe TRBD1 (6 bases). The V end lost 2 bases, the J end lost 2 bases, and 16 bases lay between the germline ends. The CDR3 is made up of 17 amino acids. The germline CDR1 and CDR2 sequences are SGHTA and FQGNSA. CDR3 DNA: TGTGCCAGCAGCTTACGGCAGGGCCAGGGGACTGGAAACACCATATATTTT. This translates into CASSLRQGQGTGNTIYF.

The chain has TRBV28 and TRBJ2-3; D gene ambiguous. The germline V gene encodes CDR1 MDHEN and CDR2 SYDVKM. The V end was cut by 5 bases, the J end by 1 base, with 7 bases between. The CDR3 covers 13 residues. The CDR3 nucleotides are TGTGCCAGCAGTCCCCAGGGCACAGATACGCAGTATTTT. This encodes CASSPQGTDTQYF.

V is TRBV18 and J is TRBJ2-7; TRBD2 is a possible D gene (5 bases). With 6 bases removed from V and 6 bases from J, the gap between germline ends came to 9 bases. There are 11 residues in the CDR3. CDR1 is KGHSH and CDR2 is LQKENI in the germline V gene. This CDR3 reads CASSMGVEQYV. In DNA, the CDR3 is TGTGCCAGCTCTATGGGAGTCGAGCAGTACGTC.

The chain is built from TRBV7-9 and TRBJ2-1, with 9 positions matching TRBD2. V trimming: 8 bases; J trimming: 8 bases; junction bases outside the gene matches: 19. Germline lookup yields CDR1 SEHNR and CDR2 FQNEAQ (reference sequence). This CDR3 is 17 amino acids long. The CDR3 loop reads CASETDSGLAKLDEQFF. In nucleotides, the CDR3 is TGTGCCAGCGAGACAGACTCCGGACTAGCGAAGTTGGATGAGCAGTTCTTC.

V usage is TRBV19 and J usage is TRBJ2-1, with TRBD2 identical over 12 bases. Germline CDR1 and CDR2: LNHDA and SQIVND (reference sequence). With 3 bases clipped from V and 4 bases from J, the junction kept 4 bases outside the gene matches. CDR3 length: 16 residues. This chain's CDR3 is CASSIQGLAGYNEQFF. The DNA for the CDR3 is TGTGCCAGTAGTATCCAAGGACTAGCGGGGTACAATGAGCAGTTCTTC. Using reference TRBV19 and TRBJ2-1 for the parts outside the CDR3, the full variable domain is DGGITQSPKYLFRKEGQNVTLSCEQNLNHDAMYWYRQDPGQGLRLIYYSQIVNDFQKGDIAEGYSVSREKKESFPLTVTSAQKNPTAFYLCASSIQGLAGYNEQFFGPGTRLTVL.

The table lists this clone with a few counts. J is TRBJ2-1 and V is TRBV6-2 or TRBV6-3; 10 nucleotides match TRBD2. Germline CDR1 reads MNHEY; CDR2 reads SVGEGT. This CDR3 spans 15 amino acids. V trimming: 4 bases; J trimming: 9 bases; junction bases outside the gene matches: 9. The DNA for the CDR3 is TGTGCCAGCAGTTTAGCGGGAGGATCGTTTGGTGAGCAGTTCTTC. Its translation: CASSLAGGSFGEQFF.

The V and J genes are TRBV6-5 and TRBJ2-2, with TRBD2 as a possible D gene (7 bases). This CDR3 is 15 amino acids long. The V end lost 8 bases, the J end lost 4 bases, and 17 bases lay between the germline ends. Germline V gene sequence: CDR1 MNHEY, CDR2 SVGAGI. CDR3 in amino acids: CASGEGGKGTGELFF. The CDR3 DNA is TGTGCCAGCGGGGAGGGGGGGAAGGGCACCGGGGAGCTGTTTTTT.

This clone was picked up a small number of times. The CDR3 spells CASSFGGSRSNQPQHF. CDR3 DNA: TGTGCCAGCAGCTTTGGTGGGAGTAGGAGCAATCAGCCCCAGCATTTT. The rearrangement uses TRBV7-2 and TRBJ1-5; D unclear. The CDR3 consists of 16 residues. Germline V lookup: CDR1 SGHTA, CDR2 FQGNSA. The germline V and J ends were trimmed by 3 bases and 1 base, with 13 bases remaining between them. Combining the CDR3 with reference TRBV7-2 and TRBJ1-5 gives the whole variable domain GAGVSQSPSNKVTEKGKDVELRCDPISGHTALYWYRQSLGQGLEFLIYFQGNSAPDKSGLPSDRFSAERTGGSVSTLTIQRTQQEDSAVYLCASSFGGSRSNQPQHFGDGTRLSIL.

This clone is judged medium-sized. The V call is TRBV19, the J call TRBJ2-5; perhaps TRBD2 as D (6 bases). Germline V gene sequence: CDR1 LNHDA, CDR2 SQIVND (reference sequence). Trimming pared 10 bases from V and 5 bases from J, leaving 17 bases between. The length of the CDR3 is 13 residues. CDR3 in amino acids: CATARLVWETQYF. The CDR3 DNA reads TGTGCCACCGCGAGACTAGTTTGGGAGACCCAGTACTTC.

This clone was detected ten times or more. The CDR3 loop reads CASSIRGNSGNTIYF. The CDR3 DNA follows: TGTGCCAGCAGCATCAGGGGCAACTCTGGAAACACCATATATTTT. The chain uses TRBV7-2 and TRBJ1-3, with D possibly matching TRBD1 (6 bases). V was trimmed by 5 bases and J by 0 bases, leaving 11 bases between them. The germline V gene encodes CDR1 SGHTA and CDR2 FQGNSA. The CDR3 extends over 15 amino acids.

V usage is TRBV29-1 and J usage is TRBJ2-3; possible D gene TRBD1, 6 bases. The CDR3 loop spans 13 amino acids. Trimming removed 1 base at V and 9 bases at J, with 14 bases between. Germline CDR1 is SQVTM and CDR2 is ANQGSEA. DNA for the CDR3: TGCAGCGTTGAAGGTGGGGGCGAGGAAACGCAGTATTTT. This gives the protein CSVEGGGEETQYF.

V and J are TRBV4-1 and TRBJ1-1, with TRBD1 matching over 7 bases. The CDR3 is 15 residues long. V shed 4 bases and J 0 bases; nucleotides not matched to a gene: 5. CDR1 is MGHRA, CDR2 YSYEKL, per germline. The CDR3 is CASSLPTGMNTEAFF. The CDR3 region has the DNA TGCGCCAGCAGCCTACCGACAGGGATGAACACTGAAGCTTTCTTT.

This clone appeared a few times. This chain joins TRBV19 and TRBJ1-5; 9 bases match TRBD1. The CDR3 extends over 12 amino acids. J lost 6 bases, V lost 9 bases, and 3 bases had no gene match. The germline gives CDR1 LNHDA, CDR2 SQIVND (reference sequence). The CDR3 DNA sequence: TGTGCCAGCCAGACAGGGGGTCAGCCCCAGCATTTT. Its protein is CASQTGGQPQHF.